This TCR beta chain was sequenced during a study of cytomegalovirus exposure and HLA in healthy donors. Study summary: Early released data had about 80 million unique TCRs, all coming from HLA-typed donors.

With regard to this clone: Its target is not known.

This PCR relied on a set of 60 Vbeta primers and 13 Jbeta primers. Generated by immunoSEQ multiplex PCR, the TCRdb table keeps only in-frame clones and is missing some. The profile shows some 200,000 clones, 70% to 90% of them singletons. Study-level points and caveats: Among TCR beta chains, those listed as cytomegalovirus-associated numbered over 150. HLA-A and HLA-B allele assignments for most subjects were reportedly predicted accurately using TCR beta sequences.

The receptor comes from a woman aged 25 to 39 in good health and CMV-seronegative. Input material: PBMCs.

The CDR3, as DNA: TGTGCCAGCAGCTCCTCCGGACTAGCGAACACAGATACGCAGTATTTT. Translation: CASSSSGLANTDTQYF. The gene calls are TRBV7-2 and TRBJ2-3; 9 bases are shared with TRBD2. The CDR3 runs 16 residues. Germline-derived CDR1 and CDR2 are SGHTA and FQGNSA. After removal of 4 bases from V and 2 bases from J, the junction contained 7 bases not matched to a gene.